This paragraph reports one TCR beta chain. Its cognate antigen is unknown. The data were obtained in a study of CXCR3-negative and CXCR3-positive naive CD8 T cells. As for the study in general: Collectively, the libraries yielded 140 million or so TRB reads in total, at about 1.5 +/- 0.3 million per library.

The TRB cDNA libraries were prepared by 5' RACE with UMI labels. TCRdb re-called the 5' RACE reads; every CDR3 protein appears as one record, without DNA. The sample totals around 88,000 distinct CDR3 sequences. The sorter processed each CD8+ T cell subset in triplicate at some 330,000 cells apiece. Study-wide points: Diversity proved comparably high across both naive subsets and much lower in memory CD8+ cells. Similar TRBV-TRBJ usage was seen in naive cells (both CXCR3-negative and CXCR3-positive), but memory cells differed. Against CXCR3-negative naive cells, CXCR3-positive naive cells showed more hydrophobic TRB CDR3s.

The CDR3 covers 19 residues. Source material: naive CXCR3+ CD8+ T cells from blood. Subset of the sample: CD45RO-CCR7+CD27+CD95- naive CD8+ T cells expressing CXCR3 (TNR3+). The receptor was derived from a human donor in good health. Some clones in this sample may be carry-over from other donors' samples. V is TRBV21-1 and J is TRBJ2-7; TCRdb's assignment of TRBD2 cannot be checked, as there is no DNA. TRBV21-1 is labeled a pseudogene. CDR3: CASSKGAGTSGDWRYEQYF.